Each of the 8 T cell receptor beta chains below was sequenced from the same sample in a study of shared clonotypes between healthy human individuals. Measured with immunoSEQ multiplex PCR; TCRdb has only the in-frame clones, and not every one. The sample holds some 2,500,000 clones, around 92% seen once. Sequenced material: naive CD4+ T cells from PBMCs. Subset described: CD45RA+ positively selected. These receptors all come from a man younger than 35 in good health. Some clones in this sample may be carry-over from other donors' samples.

V usage is TRBV19 and J usage is TRBJ2-5; possibly TRBD1 for D (6 bases). The CDR3 loop spans 14 amino acids. V lost 6 bases, J lost 1 base, and 12 bases lay in between. The germline V gene has CDR1 LNHDA and CDR2 SQIVND (reference sequence). DNA for the CDR3: TGTGCCAGTAGCTCGAACAGGGTCCAAGAGACCCAGTACTTC. This encodes CASSSNRVQETQYF.

The gene calls are TRBV28 and TRBJ1-2; D not certain. The CDR3 consists of 15 residues. The V gene lost 8 bases and the J gene lost 8 bases, with 24 bases spanning the gap. Germline V gene lookup returns CDR1 MDHEN and CDR2 SYDVKM. In DNA, the CDR3 is TGTGCCAGCCGAAAAAACTCGGGAGTATCTTTCGGCTACACCTTC. This sequence encodes CASRKNSGVSFGYTF.

This rearrangement joins TRBV5-1 to TRBJ1-4, with a possible D match to TRBD1 (6 bases). The CDR3 sequence is 16 residues long. From germline, CDR1 is SGHRS and CDR2 YFSETQ. V was shortened by 3 bases and J by 8 bases, with 20 bases between the two germline ends. CDR3: CASSSRIGGGQEKLFF. DNA for the CDR3: TGCGCCAGCAGCTCGAGAATAGGGGGAGGCCAGGAAAAACTGTTTTTT.

The rearrangement uses TRBV7-7 and TRBJ1-1, with D unresolved. Germline loops: CDR1 SSHAT, CDR2 FNYEAQ (reference sequence). V was pared by 11 bases and J by 1 base, with 23 bases between. This CDR3 has 16 amino acids. CDR3 protein: CAQRRTSGEGNTEAFF. DNA of the CDR3: TGTGCCCAAAGAAGGACTTCCGGGGAGGGGAACACTGAAGCTTTCTTT. Combining the CDR3 with reference TRBV7-7 and TRBJ1-1 gives the whole variable domain GAGVSQSPRYKVTKRGQDVTLRCDPISSHATLYWYQQALGQGPEFLTYFNYEAQPDKSGLPSDRFSAERPEGSISTLTIQRTEQRDSAMYRCAQRRTSGEGNTEAFFGQGTRLTVV.

The rearrangement joins TRBV7-2 to TRBJ2-7; D possibly corresponds to TRBD1 (6 bases). Trimming removed 3 bases from V and 2 bases from J, with 14 bases in between. CDR3 length: 15 residues. Germline CDR1 reads SGHTA; CDR2 reads FQGNSA. The CDR3 coding sequence is TGTGCCAGCAGCTTCTTGACAGGTACTCCCTACGAGCAGTACTTC. Translating gives CASSFLTGTPYEQYF.

About this clone: Other DNA variants within this sample encode the same CDR3. The V and J genes are TRBV6-5 and TRBJ2-7; D is possibly TRBD1 (5 bases). CDR3 length: 13 residues. Germline V gives CDR1 MNHEY, CDR2 SVGAGI. With 5 bases removed from V and 3 bases from J, the gap between germline ends came to 11 bases. CDR3 residues: CASSIRQGYEQYF. CDR3 in DNA: TGTGCCAGCAGTATCCGCCAGGGCTACGAGCAGTACTTC.

V gene TRBV11-2 combines with J gene TRBJ1-2; D is possibly TRBD1 (6 bases). The germline CDR1 and CDR2 sequences are SGHAT and FQNNGV. The CDR3 sequence is 16 residues long. V was trimmed by 5 bases and J by 6 bases, leaving 22 bases between them. CDR3 in DNA: TGTGCCAGCAGCCTCATAGGGGGGGGAGGAGGAGATGGCTACACCTTC. Translating it yields CASSLIGGGGGDGYTF.

This chain connects TRBV2 to TRBJ2-1; 7 bases align to TRBD2. This CDR3 has 14 residues. J lost 5 bases, V lost 6 bases, and 7 bases had no gene match. CDR1 is SNHLY and CDR2 is FYNNEI in the germline V gene. CDR3 protein: CASSTSVLHNEQFF. The CDR3 DNA is TGTGCCAGCAGCACTAGCGTATTACACAATGAGCAGTTCTTC.